These 20 T cell receptor beta chains were all obtained from the same sample, sequenced in a study of low-dose radiotherapy and immunotherapy resistance in tumors (dated by TCRdb to about 2022). Superscript III and a set of TRAV- and TRBV-specific primers were used to synthesize first-strand cDNA, so that both TCRalpha and TCRbeta chains were covered. An approximately 20-cycle PCR with Phusion amplified the TCRs, pairing a constant-region primer with the adapter that was attached to the V primers. TCRdb ran its own pipeline on the public reads, namely fastp trimming at Q25 and MiXCR clone calling, and kept in-frame beta chains. Identical CDR3 proteins give one entry, which carries the most common genes and DNA. The sample table contains 15,000 or so distinct CDR3 sequences; only one count was recorded for less than 55% of them. The ten largest account for 3.5% to 4.5% of the sample. The receptor source for this set is a human donor with advanced metastatic prostate, ovarian, gallbladder or colorectal cancer (not recorded which). This table probably holds off-target reads from a library built for another chain.

By share of the sample, this clonotype is medium-sized. The chain links TRBV20-1 to TRBJ2-1; 9 bases line up with TRBD2. CDR3 length: 15 amino acids. Germline trimming cut 1 base from V and 8 bases from J; bases unmatched to any gene: 9. The V gene's germline CDR1 is DFQATT and CDR2 SNEGSKA (reference sequence). CDR3 in DNA: TGCAGTGCTAGAGGAGCGGGAGGAGGCTTCGATGAGCAGTTCTTC. Translation: CSARGAGGGFDEQFF.

This chain connects TRBV11-3 to TRBJ1-1; D gene ambiguous. With 4 bases removed from V and 4 bases from J, the gap between germline ends came to 10 bases. This CDR3 comprises 13 residues. Per the germline V gene, CDR1 is SGHNT and CDR2 is YENEEA. CDR3 sequence (DNA): TGTGCCAGCAGCTGGACGGCGGGCACTGAAGCTTTCTTT. As protein: CASSWTAGTEAFF.

V gene TRBV29-1 combines with J gene TRBJ2-2; D uncertain. This CDR3 region has 13 residues. From germline, CDR1 is SQVTM and CDR2 ANQGSEA. V was shortened by 4 bases and J by 7 bases, with 13 bases between the two germline ends. CDR3 nucleotide sequence: TGCAGCGTTGGTTTGCAGGCCAACGGGGAGCTGTTTTTT. Translation: CSVGLQANGELFF.

The DNA of the CDR3 is TGTGCCAGCAGTTGGACAGCTAGCGGGAGGGCCGACGATACGCAGTATTTT. Translated, it gives CASSWTASGRADDTQYF. The V call is TRBV28, the J call TRBJ2-3; 12 nucleotides match TRBD2. Germline CDR1 reads MDHEN; CDR2 reads SYDVKM. V gave up 4 bases and J gave up 6 bases; unmatched junction bases: 11. The CDR3 consists of 17 residues.

This clonotype showed up just once. The chain links TRBV20-1 to TRBJ2-3, with unresolved D. Germline V CDR1 and CDR2: DFQATT, SNEGSKA (reference sequence). V was trimmed by 3 bases and J by 0 bases, leaving 13 bases between them. The CDR3 has 15 residues. The DNA of the CDR3 is TGCAGTGCTAGTGGAGAATTCCCTAGCACAGATACGCAGTATTTT. The encoded protein is CSASGEFPSTDTQYF.

The table lists this clonotype with a few counts. The chain carries TRBV29-1 and TRBJ2-7; D unclear. The CDR3 spans 10 residues. V was cut by 7 bases and J by 8 bases, with 12 bases left in between. Germline V CDR1 and CDR2: SQVTM, ANQGSEA. The CDR3 nucleotides read TGCAGCGACTCTGCGTCGAAGCAGTACTTC. This codes for CSDSASKQYF.

J is TRBJ2-3 and V is TRBV7-2; D gene uncertain. The CDR3 is 14 residues long. The V gene lost 1 base and the J gene lost 2 bases, with 7 bases spanning the gap. Germline CDR1 SGHTA, CDR2 FQGNSA. The chain's CDR3 is CASSLGGFTDTQYF. Written as DNA, the CDR3 is TGTGCCAGCAGCTTAGGGGGATTCACAGATACGCAGTATTTT.

V gene TRBV18 combines with J gene TRBJ2-7; tentative D call: TRBD1 (6 bases). The CDR3 is 15 residues long. Germline V gene lookup returns CDR1 KGHSH and CDR2 LQKENI. With 6 bases removed from V and 0 bases from J, the gap between germline ends came to 15 bases. CDR3 region: CASSAAQGNSYEQYF. Here the CDR3 DNA reads TGTGCCAGCTCTGCCGCCCAGGGGAACTCCTACGAGCAGTACTTC.

This clonotype was detected only once. This chain joins TRBV2 and TRBJ1-1; D not resolved. This CDR3 is built from 13 residues. The germline gives CDR1 SNHLY, CDR2 FYNNEI. V was trimmed by 2 bases and J by 1 base, leaving 5 bases between them. The CDR3 nucleotides are TGTGCCAGCAGTGAATTGGAGAACACTGAAGCTTTCTTT. It encodes CASSELENTEAFF.

This clonotype showed up just a few times. The rearrangement uses TRBV28 and TRBJ2-7; 10 positions agree with TRBD1. CDR1 and CDR2 (germline): MDHEN, SYDVKM. Losses at the gene ends were 7 bases for V and 6 bases for J; bases not matched to a gene: 12. The CDR3 is made up of 15 amino acids. CDR3 residues: CASKLDRGRKVEQYF. In nucleotides, the CDR3 is TGTGCCAGCAAGCTCGACAGGGGGCGAAAGGTCGAGCAGTACTTC.

This rearrangement joins TRBV3-1 to TRBJ2-2; D not resolved. The CDR3 contains 12 residues. Trimming left V 5 bases short and J 3 bases short, with 4 bases between. Per germline, CDR1 LGHDT and CDR2 YNNKEL (reference sequence). CDR3 sequence reads: CASSFHTGELFF. The CDR3 bases are TGTGCCAGCAGCTTCCACACCGGGGAGCTGTTTTTT.

The chain joins TRBV10-2 to TRBJ2-1; D gene ambiguous. The V end lost 0 bases, the J end lost 9 bases, and 12 bases lay between the germline ends. This CDR3 is 14 amino acids long. From germline, CDR1 is WSHSY and CDR2 SAAADI. The CDR3 loop reads CASSESGPTREQFF. The CDR3 DNA reads as TGCGCCAGCAGTGAGTCGGGCCCCACTCGTGAGCAGTTCTTC.

This clonotype was detected once. V and J are TRBV28 and TRBJ2-4; 7 nucleotides match TRBD2. With 6 bases clipped from V and 0 bases from J, the junction kept 2 bases outside the gene matches. Germline V gives CDR1 MDHEN, CDR2 SYDVKM. This CDR3 spans 14 amino acids. CDR3 protein: CASRGGVAKNIQYF. CDR3 DNA sequence: TGTGCCAGCAGGGGGGGGGTAGCCAAAAACATTCAGTACTTC.

This clonotype occurred once. The rearrangement links TRBV7-2 to TRBJ2-1, with D possibly being TRBD1 or TRBD2 (6 bases each). The CDR3 has 15 amino acids. The V gene's germline CDR1 is SGHTA and CDR2 FQGNSA. Trimming took off 8 bases at V and 7 bases at J, with 21 bases between the two ends. DNA of the CDR3: TGTGCCAGCTGCTCTCTTGGGGGGCTCTTAAATGAGCAGTTCTTC. The encoded protein is CASCSLGGLLNEQFF.

The chain is built from TRBV4-1 and TRBJ2-7; 8 bases align to TRBD2. V lost 5 bases and J lost 2; bases outside the gene matches: 8. The CDR3 length is 15 residues. Germline V gene data show CDR1 as MGHRA and CDR2 as YSYEKL. CDR3 coding DNA: TGCGCCAGCAGCTCCCAAGAGCGGGGGACCTACGAGCAGTACTTC. This codes for CASSSQERGTYEQYF.

V and J are TRBV6-2 or TRBV6-3 and TRBJ2-7; the D gene is possibly TRBD1 (5 bases). The length of the CDR3 is 15 residues. Trimming shortened V by 2 bases and J by 3 bases, and 14 bases separated the two germline ends. Germline lookup yields CDR1 MNHEY and CDR2 SVGEGT. The CDR3 reads CASSYSPLTGYEQYF. CDR3 sequence (DNA): TGTGCCAGCAGTTACAGCCCATTAACAGGCTACGAGCAGTACTTC.

The gene calls are TRBV5-6 and TRBJ2-4; the D gene is possibly TRBD2 (6 bases). V was clipped by 2 bases and J by 0 bases, with 21 bases between them. Germline lookup yields CDR1 SGHDT and CDR2 YYEEEE. The CDR3 extends over 19 amino acids. The CDR3: CASSFLNGASGVAKNIQYF. The CDR3 DNA sequence: TGTGCCAGCAGCTTTCTGAATGGAGCCTCGGGGGTAGCCAAAAACATTCAGTACTTC.

This rearrangement joins TRBV6-2 or TRBV6-3 to TRBJ1-1; no definite D call. Trimming removed 5 bases at V and 3 bases at J, with 10 bases between. Germline assignment: CDR1 MNHEY and CDR2 SVGEGT. The CDR3 has 13 residues. The CDR3 DNA follows: TGTGCCAGCAGTCCTCTCCAGGACACTGAAGCTTTCTTT. This codes for CASSPLQDTEAFF.

This clonotype occurred a few times. The chain joins TRBV29-1 to TRBJ1-3, with no clear D. The CDR3 covers 14 residues. The germline V and J ends were trimmed by 5 bases and 0 bases, with 11 bases remaining between them. CDR1 is SQVTM, CDR2 ANQGSEA, per germline. CDR3 sequence reads: CSVLTPTSGNTIYF. CDR3 sequence (DNA): TGCAGCGTTTTAACTCCTACCTCTGGAAACACCATATATTTT. The entire variable domain, with the rest obtained from reference TRBV29-1 and TRBJ1-3, is as follows: SAVISQKPSRDICQRGTSLTIQCQVDSQVTMMFWYRQQPGQSLTLIATANQGSEATYESGFVIDKFPISRPNLTFSTLTVSNMSPEDSSIYLCSVLTPTSGNTIYFGEGSWLTVV.

This clonotype was seen a handful of times. V is TRBV29-1 and J is TRBJ2-1; D is undetermined. This CDR3 has 12 residues. Between the trimmed V and J ends, which lost 2 bases and 6 bases, there was a span of 8 bases. Germline V lookup: CDR1 SQVTM, CDR2 ANQGSEA. The CDR3 nucleotides read TGCAGCGTTGAACGGTCGGGCAATGAGCAGTTCTTC. It codes for CSVERSGNEQFF.